The entry below describes one T cell receptor beta chain. The data originate from a study of Graves' ophthalmopathy and Graves' hyperthyroidism. Amplification of TCR beta CDR3 regions used RNA transcripts. First-round RT-PCR with HTBI primers preceded a second-round multiplex PCR. TCRdb independently ran MiXCR on the multiplex PCR reads; one entry per CDR3 protein. Among some 210,000 distinct CDR3 sequences, just under 30% were seen once, and the ten largest hold approximately 9.6%. Per germline, CDR1 MDHEN and CDR2 SYDVKM. The CDR3 has 13 amino acids. V gave up 3 bases and J gave up 4 bases, with 10 bases separating them.

The chain employs TRBV28 and TRBJ2-7; tentatively, D is TRBD1 (5 bases). This sequence originates from a man aged 45-65 years with Graves' ophthalmopathy. Sequencing was performed on peripheral blood. For the CDR3, the DNA is TGTGCCAGCAGTTTTGACAGTGGGTACGAGCAGTACTTC. It is translated as CASSFDSGYEQYF.